This TCR beta chain was retrieved from a study of CD8 T cells in ankylosing spondylitis. Points from the study as a whole: Among TCR beta sequences, a motif of eight highly homologous variants appeared characteristic of ankylosing spondylitis blood.

Construction of TCR beta libraries was performed using quantitative 5'-RACE with molecular barcodes. TCRdb passed the 5' RACE reads through MiXCR, listing each CDR3 protein once. The sample carries roughly 230,000 distinct CDR3 sequences, over 15% recorded once. This clonotype showed up many times. Its antigen is not identified. V dropped 7 bases and J dropped 9 bases, with 19 bases sitting between them. There are 14 residues in the CDR3. From germline, CDR1 is WSHSY and CDR2 SAAADI. The sample consisted of blood, either unsorted or a sorted T cell fraction (not recorded which). V is TRBV10-2 and J is TRBJ2-1, with D perhaps TRBD2 (7 bases). This receptor was identified in a male donor with ankylosing spondylitis or in good health (not recorded which). DNA for the CDR3: TGCGCCAGCAAGGGGGGGTGGCCACAGTTTGAGCAGTTCTTC. Translating it yields CASKGGWPQFEQFF.